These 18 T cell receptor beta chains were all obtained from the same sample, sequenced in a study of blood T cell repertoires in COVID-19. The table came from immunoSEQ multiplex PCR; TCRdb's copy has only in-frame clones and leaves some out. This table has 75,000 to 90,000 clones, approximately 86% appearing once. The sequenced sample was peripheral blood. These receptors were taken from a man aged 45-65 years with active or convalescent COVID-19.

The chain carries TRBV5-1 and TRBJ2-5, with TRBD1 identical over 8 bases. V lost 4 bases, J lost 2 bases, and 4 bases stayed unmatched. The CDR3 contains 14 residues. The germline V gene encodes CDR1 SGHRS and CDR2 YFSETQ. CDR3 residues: CASSPTGVQETQYF. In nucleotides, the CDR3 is TGCGCCAGCAGCCCGACAGGGGTGCAAGAGACCCAGTACTTC.

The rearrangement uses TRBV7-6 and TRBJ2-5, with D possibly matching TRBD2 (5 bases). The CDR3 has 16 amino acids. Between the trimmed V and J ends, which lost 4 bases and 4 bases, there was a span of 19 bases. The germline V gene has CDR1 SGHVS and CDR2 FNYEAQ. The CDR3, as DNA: TGTGCCAGCAGCTCAAATTCCCCGGGATTAGGAGAGACCCAGTACTTC. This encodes CASSSNSPGLGETQYF.

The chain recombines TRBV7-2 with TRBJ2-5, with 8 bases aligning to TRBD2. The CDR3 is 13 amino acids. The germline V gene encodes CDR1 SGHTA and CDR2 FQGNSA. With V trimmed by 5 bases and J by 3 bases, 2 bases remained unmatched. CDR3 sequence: CASSTGGEETQYF. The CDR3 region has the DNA TGTGCCAGCAGCACGGGGGGGGAAGAGACCCAGTACTTC.

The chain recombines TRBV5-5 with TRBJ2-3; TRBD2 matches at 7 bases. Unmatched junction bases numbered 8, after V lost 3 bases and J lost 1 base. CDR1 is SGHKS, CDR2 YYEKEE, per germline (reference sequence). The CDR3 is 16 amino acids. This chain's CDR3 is CASSWDYQGGTDTQYF. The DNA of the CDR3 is TGTGCCAGCAGCTGGGACTACCAGGGTGGCACAGATACGCAGTATTTT. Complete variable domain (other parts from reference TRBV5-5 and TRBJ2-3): DAGVTQSPTHLIKTRGQQVTLRCSPISGHKSVSWYQQVLGQGPQFIFQYYEKEERGRGNFPDRFSARQFPNYSSELNVNALLLGDSALYLCASSWDYQGGTDTQYFGPGTRLTVL.

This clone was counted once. CDR3 region: CASNPNDSYEQYV. CDR3 nucleotides: TGTGCCAGCAATCCCAACGACAGTTACGAGCAGTACGTC. This chain joins TRBV2 and TRBJ2-7, with D perhaps matching TRBD1 (5 bases). The CDR3 length is 13 residues. Germline V gene sequence: CDR1 SNHLY, CDR2 FYNNEI. Trimming took 7 bases from V and 4 from J, leaving 14 bases between them.

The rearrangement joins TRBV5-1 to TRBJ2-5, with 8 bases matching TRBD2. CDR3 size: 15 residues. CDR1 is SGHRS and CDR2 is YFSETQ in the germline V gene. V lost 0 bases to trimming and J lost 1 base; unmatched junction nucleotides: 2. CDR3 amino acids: CASSLARGAQETQYF. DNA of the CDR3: TGCGCCAGCAGCTTGGCGCGGGGGGCCCAAGAGACCCAGTACTTC.

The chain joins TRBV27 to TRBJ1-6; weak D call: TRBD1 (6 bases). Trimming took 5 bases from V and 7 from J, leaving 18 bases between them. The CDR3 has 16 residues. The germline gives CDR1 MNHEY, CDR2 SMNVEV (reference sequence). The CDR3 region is CASSREGGARNSPLHF. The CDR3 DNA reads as TGTGCCAGCAGTAGGGAGGGGGGGGCGAGGAATTCACCCCTCCACTTT.

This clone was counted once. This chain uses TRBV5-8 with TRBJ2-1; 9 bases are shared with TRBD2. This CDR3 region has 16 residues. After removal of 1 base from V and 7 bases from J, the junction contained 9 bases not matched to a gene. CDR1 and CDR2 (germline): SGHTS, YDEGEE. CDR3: CASSLFGGGAGNEQFF. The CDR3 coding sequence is TGTGCCAGCAGCTTGTTTGGCGGGGGGGCCGGAAATGAGCAGTTCTTC.

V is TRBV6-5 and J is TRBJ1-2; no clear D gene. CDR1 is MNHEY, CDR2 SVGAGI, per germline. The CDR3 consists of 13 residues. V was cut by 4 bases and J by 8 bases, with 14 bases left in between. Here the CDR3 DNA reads TGTGCCAGCAGTTCCGACGTGGGAGGGGGCTACACCTTC. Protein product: CASSSDVGGGYTF.

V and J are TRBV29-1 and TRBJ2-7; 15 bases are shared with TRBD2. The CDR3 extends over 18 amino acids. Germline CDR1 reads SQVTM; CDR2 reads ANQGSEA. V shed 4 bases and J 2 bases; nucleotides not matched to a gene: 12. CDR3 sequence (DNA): TGCAGCGTTGTGGTACGTCAGAGGACTAGCGGGGGGGCCTACGAGCAGTACTTC. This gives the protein CSVVVRQRTSGGAYEQYF.

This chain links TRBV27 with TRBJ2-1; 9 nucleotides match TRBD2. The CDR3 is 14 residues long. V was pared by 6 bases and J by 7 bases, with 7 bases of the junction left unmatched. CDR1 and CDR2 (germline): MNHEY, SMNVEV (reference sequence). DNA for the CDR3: TGTGCCAGCAGATCCCGGACTAGCGAGAATGAGCAGTTCTTC. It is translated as CASRSRTSENEQFF.

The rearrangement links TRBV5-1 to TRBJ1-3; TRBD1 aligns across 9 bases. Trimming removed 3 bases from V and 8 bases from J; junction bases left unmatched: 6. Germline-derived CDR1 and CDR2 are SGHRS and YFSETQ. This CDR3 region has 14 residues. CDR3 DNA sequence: TGCGCCAGCAGCTCGGGACAGGGATTAGACACCATATATTTT. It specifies CASSSGQGLDTIYF.

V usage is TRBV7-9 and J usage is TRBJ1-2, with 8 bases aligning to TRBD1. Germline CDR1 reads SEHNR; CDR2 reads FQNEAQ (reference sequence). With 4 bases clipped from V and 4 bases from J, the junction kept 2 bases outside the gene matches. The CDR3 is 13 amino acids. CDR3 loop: CASSSTGGYGYTF. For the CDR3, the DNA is TGTGCCAGCAGCTCCACAGGGGGCTATGGCTACACCTTC.

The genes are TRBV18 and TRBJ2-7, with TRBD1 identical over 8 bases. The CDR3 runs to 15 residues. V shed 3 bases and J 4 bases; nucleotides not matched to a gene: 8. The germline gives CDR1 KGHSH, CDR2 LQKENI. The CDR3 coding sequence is TGTGCCAGCTCACCCGGACAGGGCCTCGTGTACGAGCAGTACTTC. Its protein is CASSPGQGLVYEQYF.

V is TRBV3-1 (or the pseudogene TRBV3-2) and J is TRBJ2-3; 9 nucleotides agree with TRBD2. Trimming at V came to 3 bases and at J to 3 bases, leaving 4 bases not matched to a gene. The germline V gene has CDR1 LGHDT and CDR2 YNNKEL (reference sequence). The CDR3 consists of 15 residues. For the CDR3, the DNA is TGTGCCAGCAGCCACCTTGCGGGGGGGACAGATACGCAGTATTTT. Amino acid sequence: CASSHLAGGTDTQYF.

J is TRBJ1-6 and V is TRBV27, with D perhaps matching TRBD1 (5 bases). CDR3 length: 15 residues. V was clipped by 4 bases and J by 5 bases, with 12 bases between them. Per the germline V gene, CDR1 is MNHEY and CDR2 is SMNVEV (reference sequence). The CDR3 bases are TGTGCCAGCAGTTACGCGGGACGGAATAATTCACCCCTCCACTTT. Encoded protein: CASSYAGRNNSPLHF.

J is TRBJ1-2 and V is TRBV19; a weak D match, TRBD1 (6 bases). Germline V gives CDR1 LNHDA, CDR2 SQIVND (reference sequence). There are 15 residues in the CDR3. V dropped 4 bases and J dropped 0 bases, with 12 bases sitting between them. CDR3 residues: CASSTDRTANYGYTF. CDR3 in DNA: TGTGCCAGTAGTACTGACAGGACTGCTAACTATGGCTACACCTTC.

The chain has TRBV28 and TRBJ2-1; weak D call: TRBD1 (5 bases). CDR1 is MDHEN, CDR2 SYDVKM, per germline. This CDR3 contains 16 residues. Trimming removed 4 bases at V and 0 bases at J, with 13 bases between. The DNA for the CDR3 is TGTGCCAGCAGTTCCGCGACAGAGAGCTCCTACAATGAGCAGTTCTTC. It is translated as CASSSATESSYNEQFF.